This TCR beta chain was sequenced for a study of blood T cell repertoires in COVID-19. As for the study in general: PBMCs, B-cell-depleted T cells, or T cells were the source of the cDNA or gDNA that made up the material.

The V segment lost 0 bases and the J segment 2 bases; nucleotides outside the gene matches: 8. Germline V lookup: CDR1 SQVTM, CDR2 ANQGSEA. This CDR3 comprises 16 residues. Generated by immunoSEQ multiplex PCR, the TCRdb table keeps only in-frame clones and is missing some. The data hold about 78,000 clones, with under 85% observed a single time. Sequencing was done on a sample of peripheral blood. This chain connects TRBV29-1 to TRBJ2-7; 9 nucleotides match TRBD1. The source is a human donor in a cohort sampled during active COVID-19. The CDR3 nucleotides read TGCAGCGTTGAAGATCGAGGGGGACAGGGCACCTACGAGCAGTACTTC. This translates into CSVEDRGGQGTYEQYF.